This TCR beta chain is drawn from a study of a mutant IDH1 vaccine in newly diagnosed glioma. Study information: Treated patients had a mean age of approximately 40 years and a roughly 62% male, roughly 40% female split.

Trimming cost V 3 bases and J 6 bases; bases outside gene matches: 12. The CDR3 loop spans 17 amino acids. The germline CDR1 and CDR2 sequences are LGHNA and YSLEER. Using immunoSEQ multiplex PCR, the repertoire was profiled, and TCRdb retains in-frame clones only, with some absent. The table shows roughly 44,000 clones, with 81% occurring only once. Time point: week 35, safety follow-up. Alongside topical imiquimod, each dose of vaccine comprised 300 ug of mutant IDH1 20-mer peptide. As to this clone: Antigen: not known.

Sequencing was performed on PBMCs, taken from a glioma patient whose treatment included an IDH1 peptide vaccine. This receptor was obtained from a woman aged 40 to 55 with glioma. Some clones in this sample may be carry-over from other donors' samples. The V and J genes are TRBV4-3 and TRBJ2-2, with 8 bases identical to TRBD2. CDR3 sequence: CASSQVSGRAFPGELFF. CDR3 DNA: TGCGCCAGCAGCCAGGTCAGCGGGAGAGCGTTCCCCGGGGAGCTGTTTTTT.